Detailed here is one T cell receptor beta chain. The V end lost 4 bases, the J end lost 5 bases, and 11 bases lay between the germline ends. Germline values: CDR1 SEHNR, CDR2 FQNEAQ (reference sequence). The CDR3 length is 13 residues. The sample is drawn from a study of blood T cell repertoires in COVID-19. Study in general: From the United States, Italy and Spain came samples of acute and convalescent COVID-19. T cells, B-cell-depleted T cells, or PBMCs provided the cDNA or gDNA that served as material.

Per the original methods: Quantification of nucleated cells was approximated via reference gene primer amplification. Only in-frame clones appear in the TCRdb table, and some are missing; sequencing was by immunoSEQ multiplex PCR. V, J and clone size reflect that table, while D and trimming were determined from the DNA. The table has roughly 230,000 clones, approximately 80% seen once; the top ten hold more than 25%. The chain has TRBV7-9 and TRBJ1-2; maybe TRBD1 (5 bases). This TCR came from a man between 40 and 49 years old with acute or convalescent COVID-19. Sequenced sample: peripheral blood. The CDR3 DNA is TGTGCCAGCAGCTCCCCCCGACAGTATGGCTACACCTTC. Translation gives CASSSPRQYGYTF.